This T cell receptor beta chain was identified during a study of blood T cell repertoires in COVID-19. Study background: The samples span acute and convalescent COVID-19 from the United States, Italy and Spain. PBMCs, B-cell-depleted T cells, or T cells provided the cDNA or gDNA that made up the material.

This clone was seen a handful of times. Original data processing: Amplification from reference gene primers served as the basis for estimated nucleated cell counts. The repertoire was sequenced with immunoSEQ multiplex PCR; TCRdb's copy has only in-frame clones and lacks some. That table is the source of V, J and clone size, and D and trimming were worked out from the DNA. The repertoire holds about 120,000 clones, roughly four fifths seen once, with roughly an eighth in the top ten. This CDR3 region has 20 residues. This clonotype was sampled from a human donor in a cohort sampled during active COVID-19. The J gene is TRBJ2-1, the V gene TRBV12-2; the DNA was not used to check the table's D call, TRBD2. TRBV12-2 has pseudogene status. Sequencing input: peripheral blood. CDR3 coding DNA: TGTGCAAGTCGCCCTAGGGGAGGTGGGATAGGGCTAGCGGGGGCCAATGAGCAGTTCTTC. It yields the protein CASRPRGGGIGLAGANEQFF.